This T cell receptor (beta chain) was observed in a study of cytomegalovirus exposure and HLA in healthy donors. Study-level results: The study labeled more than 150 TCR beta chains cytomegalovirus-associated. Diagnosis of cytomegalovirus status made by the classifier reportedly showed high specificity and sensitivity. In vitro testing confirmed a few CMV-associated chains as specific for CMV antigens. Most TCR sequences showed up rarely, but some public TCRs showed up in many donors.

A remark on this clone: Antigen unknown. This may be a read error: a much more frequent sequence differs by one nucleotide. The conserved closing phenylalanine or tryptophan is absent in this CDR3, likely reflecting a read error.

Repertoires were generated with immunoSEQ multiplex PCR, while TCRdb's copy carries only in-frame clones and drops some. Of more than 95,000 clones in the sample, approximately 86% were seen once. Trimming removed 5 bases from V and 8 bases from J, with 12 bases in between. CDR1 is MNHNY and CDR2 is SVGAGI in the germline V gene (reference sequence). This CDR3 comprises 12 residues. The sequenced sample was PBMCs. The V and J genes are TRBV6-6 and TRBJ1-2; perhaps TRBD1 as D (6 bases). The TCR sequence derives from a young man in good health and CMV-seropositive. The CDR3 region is CASSPQGTGYTL. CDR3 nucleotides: TGTGCCAGCAGTCCACAGGGAACCGGCTACACCCTC.